This T cell receptor beta chain was recovered during a study of T cells expressing NK-cell markers. The CDR3 consists of 15 residues. Germline CDR1 is SGHRS and CDR2 is YFSETQ. TCRdb reworked the 5' RACE reads into one entry per CDR3 protein, no DNA. The table lists some 140,000 distinct CDR3 sequences, with around 37% in the top ten. General study findings and limits: Six or seven donors showed dominant NKG2C+ clonotypes comprising about 1.0-7.5% of their CD8+ T cells.

On this clonotype itself: The antigen is not known.

The TCR sequence derives from a woman aged 50 to 60 in good health. This chain uses TRBV5-1 with TRBJ1-1; TCRdb gives TRBD1 as the D gene, but with no DNA this cannot be confirmed. Sequenced input: blood T cells: a sorted CD56 or NKG2C T cell subset, CD4+ or CD8+ T cells, or bulk PBMC T cells (not recorded which). CDR3 region: CASSQVSGLVAEAFF.